A selection of T cell receptor beta chains follows, all from one sample in a study of blood T cell repertoires in COVID-19. Generated by immunoSEQ multiplex PCR, the TCRdb table keeps only in-frame clones and is missing some. The sample contains approximately 88,000 clones, around 85% of which appear only once. Specimen: peripheral blood. These TCRs come from a woman in her 70s with acute or convalescent COVID-19. CDR3s include the opening cysteine and the closing phenylalanine or tryptophan. D genes are given only for firm matches. Clone size, where shown, is once, few, many, or a class for clones that have expanded.

d_gene,abundance,j_gene,v_gene,CDR3aa,CDR3nt
-,-,TRBJ2-1,TRBV21-1,CASSPRRGGAGEQFF,TGTGCCAGCAGCCCCCGGCGTGGGGGGGCTGGAGAGCAGTTCTTC
-,-,TRBJ2-5,TRBV28,CASSLSVTIQETQYF,TGTGCCAGCAGTTTATCGGTCACGATACAAGAGACCCAGTACTTC
TRBD2,once,TRBJ2-1,TRBV19,CASSFPGLGANEQFF,TGTGCCAGTAGTTTCCCGGGACTAGGGGCCAATGAGCAGTTCTTC
-,-,TRBJ1-1,TRBV7-9,CASSLESPRGTEAFF,TGTGCCAGCAGCTTAGAGTCCCCCAGGGGTACTGAAGCTTTCTTT
TRBD2,-,TRBJ2-5,TRBV12-3/TRBV12-4,CASSRLAVETQYF,TGTGCCAGCAGTCGACTAGCGGTAGAGACCCAGTACTTC
TRBD1,-,TRBJ2-4,TRBV11-2,CASSSLLRMTGELNIQYF,TGTGCCAGCAGCTCCCTGTTGCGGATGACAGGGGAATTAAACATTCAGTACTTC
TRBD1,-,TRBJ1-4,TRBV18,CASSQMDRDSEKLFF,TGTGCCAGCTCACAAATGGACAGGGATAGTGAAAAACTGTTTTTT
-,-,TRBJ2-1,TRBV2,CASTLSEQFF,TGTGCCAGCACTTTGTCGGAGCAGTTCTTC
-,-,TRBJ2-2,TRBV19,CASRAGFTGELFF,TGTGCCAGTAGGGCGGGATTCACCGGGGAGCTGTTTTTT
-,-,TRBJ2-1,TRBV5-8,CASSLAQGSYNEQFF,TGTGCCAGCAGCTTGGCGCAGGGGTCCTACAATGAGCAGTTCTTC
TRBD2,few,TRBJ2-2,TRBV10-1,CASSGGLEIGELFF,TGCGCCAGCAGTGGGGGACTAGAAATCGGGGAGCTGTTTTTT
TRBD2,once,TRBJ2-3,TRBV5-1,CASSLKRGHTDTQYF,TGCGCCAGCAGCTTGAAGCGGGGGCACACAGATACGCAGTATTTT
-,-,TRBJ2-1,TRBV10-3,CAISGRRSLGLDEQFF,TGTGCCATCAGTGGGCGGAGATCCCTCGGATTGGATGAGCAGTTCTTC
TRBD1,-,TRBJ2-5,TRBV7-8,CASRFQGAEGTQYF,TGTGCCAGCAGGTTTCAGGGGGCTGAGGGGACCCAGTACTTC
TRBD2,-,TRBJ2-2,TRBV6-5,CASSYALSGVSGELFF,TGTGCCAGCAGTTACGCGCTAAGCGGGGTCTCCGGGGAGCTGTTTTTT
-,-,TRBJ1-2,TRBV27,CASSSAPRGSYGYTF,TGTGCCAGCAGTTCTGCCCCCCGGGGGAGCTATGGCTACACCTTC
TRBD2,-,TRBJ2-1,TRBV27,CASSSLAGGPYNEQFF,TGTGCCAGCAGTTCCTTAGCGGGAGGGCCTTACAATGAGCAGTTCTTC
TRBD1,-,TRBJ1-2,TRBV5-1,CASSFPGQGINYGYTF,TGCGCCAGCAGCTTTCCGGGACAGGGTATTAACTATGGCTACACCTTC
-,-,TRBJ1-5,TRBV6-2/TRBV6-3,CASSYPAYSNQPQHF,TGTGCCAGCAGTTACCCCGCCTATAGCAATCAGCCCCAGCATTTT
-,-,TRBJ1-4,TRBV28,CASLRNIGGEKLFF,TGTGCCAGCTTACGTAATATTGGGGGCGAAAAACTGTTTTTT
-,-,TRBJ2-4,TRBV24-1,CASLKKRTQYF,TGTGCCTCCTTAAAAAAGCGGACTCAGTACTTC
TRBD2,-,TRBJ2-5,TRBV11-2,CASLKGLAGETQYF,TGTGCCAGCCTCAAGGGACTAGCGGGAGAGACCCAGTACTTC
-,once,TRBJ1-6,TRBV2,CASSEGQWNSPLHF,TGTGCCAGCAGTGAGGGCCAGTGGAATTCACCCCTCCACTTT
-,-,TRBJ2-5,TRBV5-1,CASSRWSAAEQETQYF,TGCGCCAGCAGCCGGTGGAGCGCGGCGGAACAAGAGACCCAGTACTTC
-,-,TRBJ2-5,TRBV18,CASSPPTSPGTQYF,TGTGCCAGCTCACCACCAACTAGTCCCGGGACCCAGTACTTC
-,-,TRBJ1-1,TRBV5-1,CASRGEGIMNTEAFF,TGCGCCAGCAGGGGGGAGGGGATCATGAACACTGAAGCTTTCTTT
TRBD2,-,TRBJ2-3,TRBV10-3,CAISGPSGMHTDTQYF,TGTGCCATCAGCGGTCCTAGCGGGATGCACACAGATACGCAGTATTTT
TRBD1,-,TRBJ2-4,TRBV11-2,CASSLDRATGTAKNIQYF,TGTGCCAGCAGCTTAGATCGGGCGACAGGGACAGCCAAAAACATTCAGTACTTC
-,-,TRBJ1-2,TRBV19,CASRFTGSGGYTF,TGTGCCAGTAGGTTCACAGGCTCGGGTGGCTACACCTTC
TRBD2,-,TRBJ2-1,TRBV9,CASSASGGQTYNEQFF,TGTGCCAGCAGCGCTAGCGGGGGCCAAACCTACAATGAGCAGTTCTTC
-,-,TRBJ1-5,TRBV9,CASSVGQGSNQPQHF,TGTGCCAGCAGCGTAGGTCAGGGTAGCAATCAGCCCCAGCATTTT
-,-,TRBJ2-2,TRBV18,CASSPPGQTGELFF,TGTGCCAGCTCACCACCGGGGCAAACCGGGGAGCTGTTTTTT
-,-,TRBJ1-2,TRBV15,CATSRGRTAGYTF,TGTGCCACCAGCAGAGGAAGGACAGCAGGCTACACCTTC
TRBD1,once,TRBJ1-2,TRBV18,CASSSDRVFSNYGYTF,TGTGCCAGCTCATCCGACAGGGTATTTTCTAACTATGGCTACACCTTC
-,-,TRBJ2-1,TRBV6-4,CASSDSYLAEQFF,TGTGCCAGCAGTGACTCTTACCTAGCGGAGCAGTTCTTC
-,few,TRBJ1-5,TRBV2,CASSPTNRVSNQPQHF,TGTGCCAGCAGTCCTACCAACAGGGTTAGCAATCAGCCCCAGCATTTT
-,-,TRBJ2-1,TRBV7-2,CASSLAGNPYNEQFF,TGTGCCAGCAGCTTAGCGGGCAACCCCTACAATGAGCAGTTCTTC
TRBD1,-,TRBJ2-5,TRBV7-9,CASSPRQGQETQYF,TGTGCCAGCAGCCCCCGACAGGGACAAGAGACCCAGTACTTC
-,-,TRBJ1-5,TRBV14,CASSQGRQPQHF,TGTGCCAGCAGCCAAGGTCGGCAGCCCCAGCATTTT
-,-,TRBJ1-2,TRBV6-5,CASSYFRGPYGYTF,TGTGCCAGCAGTTATTTCAGGGGCCCCTATGGCTACACCTTC
-,-,TRBJ1-2,TRBV2,CASSETEQHYGYTF,TGTGCCAGCAGTGAGACCGAACAGCACTATGGCTACACCTTC
-,-,TRBJ1-5,TRBV12-3/TRBV12-4,CASSLDYPLPQHF,TGTGCCAGCAGTTTGGACTATCCTTTGCCCCAGCATTTT
TRBD2,-,TRBJ2-3,TRBV7-2,CASRLAGPLDTQYF,TGTGCCAGCAGACTAGCGGGGCCCCTAGATACGCAGTATTTT
-,-,TRBJ2-1,TRBV11-3,CASSSSTGYNEQFF,TGTGCCAGCAGCTCTAGTACAGGGTACAATGAGCAGTTCTTC
TRBD1,-,TRBJ1-5,TRBV7-8,CASSLGQGMSNQPQHF,TGTGCCAGCAGCTTAGGACAGGGGATGAGCAATCAGCCCCAGCATTTT
-,-,TRBJ1-2,TRBV5-4,CASSFTQGYGYTF,TGTGCCAGCAGCTTTACGCAGGGCTATGGCTACACCTTC
TRBD2,-,TRBJ2-3,TRBV11-3,CASSYTIGLAGETSTDTQYF,TGTGCCAGCAGTTATACCATAGGACTAGCGGGAGAGACTAGCACAGATACGCAGTATTTT
TRBD1,-,TRBJ1-1,TRBV29-1,CSSRGGPMNTEAFF,TGCAGCTCCCGAGGGGGCCCAATGAACACTGAAGCTTTCTTT
-,-,TRBJ1-6,TRBV5-1,CASSSGEVGSPLHF,TGCGCCAGCAGCTCCGGGGAGGTAGGTTCACCCCTCCACTTT
-,-,TRBJ1-1,TRBV2,CASSAAGGNTEAFF,TGTGCCAGCAGTGCGGCCGGGGGGAACACTGAAGCTTTCTTT
-,-,TRBJ1-4,TRBV6-5,CASSLTTAVNEKLFF,TGTGCCAGCAGCCTAACGACAGCCGTTAATGAAAAACTGTTTTTT
-,-,TRBJ2-1,TRBV27,CASSLSGEALGSGEQFF,TGTGCCAGCAGTTTATCCGGGGAGGCACTAGGTTCGGGTGAGCAGTTCTTC
TRBD1,-,TRBJ1-1,TRBV28,CASSFLGQGGGNTEAFF,TGTGCCAGCAGTTTTCTAGGACAGGGCGGAGGGAACACTGAAGCTTTCTTT